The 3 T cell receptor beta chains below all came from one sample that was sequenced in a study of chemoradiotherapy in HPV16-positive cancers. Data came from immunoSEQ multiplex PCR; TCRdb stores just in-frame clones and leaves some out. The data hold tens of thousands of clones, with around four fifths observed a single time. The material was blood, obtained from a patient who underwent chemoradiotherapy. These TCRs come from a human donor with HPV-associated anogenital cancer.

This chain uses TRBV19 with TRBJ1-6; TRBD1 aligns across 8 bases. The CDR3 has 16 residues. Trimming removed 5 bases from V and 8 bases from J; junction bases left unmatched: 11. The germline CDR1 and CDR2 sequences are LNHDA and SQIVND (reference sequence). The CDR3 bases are TGTGCCAGTAGTCCGACAGGGGTACGGACGGATTCACCCCTCCACTTT. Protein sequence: CASSPTGVRTDSPLHF.

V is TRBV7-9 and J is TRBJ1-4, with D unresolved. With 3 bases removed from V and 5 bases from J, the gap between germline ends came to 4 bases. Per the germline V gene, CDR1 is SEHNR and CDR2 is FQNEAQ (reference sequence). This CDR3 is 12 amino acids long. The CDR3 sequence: CASSFENEKLFF. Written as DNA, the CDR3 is TGTGCCAGCAGCTTCGAGAATGAAAAACTGTTTTTT.

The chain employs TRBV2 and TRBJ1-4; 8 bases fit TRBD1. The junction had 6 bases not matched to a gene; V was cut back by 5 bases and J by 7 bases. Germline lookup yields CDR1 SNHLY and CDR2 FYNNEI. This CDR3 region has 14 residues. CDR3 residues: CASSSQGGVEKLFF. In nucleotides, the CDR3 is TGTGCCAGCAGTTCACAGGGGGGGGTTGAAAAACTGTTTTTT.